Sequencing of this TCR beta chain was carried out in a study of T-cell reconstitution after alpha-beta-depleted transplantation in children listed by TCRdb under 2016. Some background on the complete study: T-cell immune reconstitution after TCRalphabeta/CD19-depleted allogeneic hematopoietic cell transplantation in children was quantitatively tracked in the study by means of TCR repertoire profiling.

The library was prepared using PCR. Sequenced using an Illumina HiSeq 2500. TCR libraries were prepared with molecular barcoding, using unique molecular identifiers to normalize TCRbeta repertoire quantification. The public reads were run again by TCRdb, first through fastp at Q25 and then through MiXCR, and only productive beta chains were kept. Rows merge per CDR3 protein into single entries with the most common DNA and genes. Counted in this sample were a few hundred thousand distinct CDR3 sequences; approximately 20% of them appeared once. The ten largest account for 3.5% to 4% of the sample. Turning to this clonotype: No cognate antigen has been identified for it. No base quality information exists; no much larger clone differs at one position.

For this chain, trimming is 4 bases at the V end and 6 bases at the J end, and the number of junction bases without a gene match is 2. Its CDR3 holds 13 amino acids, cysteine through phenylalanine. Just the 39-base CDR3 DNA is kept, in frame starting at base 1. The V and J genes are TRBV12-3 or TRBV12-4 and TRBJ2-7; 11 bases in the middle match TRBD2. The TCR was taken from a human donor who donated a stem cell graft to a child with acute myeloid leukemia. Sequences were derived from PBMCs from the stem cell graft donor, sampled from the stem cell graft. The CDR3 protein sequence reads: CASSSGTSGEQYF. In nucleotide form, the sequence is TGTGCCAGCAGTTCCGGGACTAGCGGCGAGCAGTACTTC.